Presented here are 8 T cell receptor beta chains from one specimen sequenced in a study of blood T cell repertoires in COVID-19. Here immunoSEQ multiplex PCR was the method, and the copy in TCRdb shows in-frame clones only, minus some. This sample has almost 200,000 clones; roughly nine tenths occur once, and the top ten carry 0.65% to 0.95%. What was sequenced was peripheral blood. These TCRs come from a woman between 65 and 79 years old with acute or convalescent COVID-19.

The V gene is TRBV9, the J gene TRBJ1-6, with 7 bases that match TRBD1. V trimming: 0 bases; J trimming: 7 bases; junction bases outside the gene matches: 13. CDR3 length: 18 amino acids. Per the germline V gene, CDR1 is SGDLS and CDR2 is YYNGEE. The CDR3 DNA reads TGTGCCAGCAGCGTAGGGATGGGGAGACAGGGACGAAATTCACCCCTCCACTTT. Its translation is CASSVGMGRQGRNSPLHF.

The rearrangement links TRBV18 to TRBJ1-6, with D possibly matching TRBD1 (5 bases). The CDR3 covers 14 residues. V was clipped by 0 bases and J by 8 bases, with 8 bases between them. CDR1 and CDR2 from the germline V gene are KGHSH and LQKENI. CDR3 bases: TGTGCCAGCTCACCACCGATCAGGGATTCACCCCTCCACTTT. Encoded protein: CASSPPIRDSPLHF.

The rearrangement links TRBV7-8 to TRBJ1-2, with TRBD1 matching 7 bases. Trimming cost V 5 bases and J 1 base; bases outside gene matches: 19. CDR3 size: 19 residues. The V gene's germline CDR1 is SGHVS and CDR2 FQNEAQ. The CDR3 region has the DNA TGTGCCAGCAGCGCGACCTCCTCCCCCGGACAGGCCCTTAACTATGGCTACACCTTC. It specifies CASSATSSPGQALNYGYTF. Drawing the rest from reference TRBV7-8 and TRBJ1-2, the complete variable domain is GAGVSQSPRYKVAKRGQDVALRCDPISGHVSLFWYQQALGQGPEFLTYFQNEAQLDKSGLPSDRFFAERPEGSVSTLKIQRTQQEDSAVYLCASSATSSPGQALNYGYTFGSGTRLTVV.

This chain links TRBV28 with TRBJ2-7; TRBD1 might be the D (5 bases). Germline V gives CDR1 MDHEN, CDR2 SYDVKM. There are 12 residues in the CDR3. V was trimmed by 4 bases and J by 6 bases, leaving 10 bases between them. CDR3 amino acids: CASSSTGFEQYF. The CDR3 region has the DNA TGTGCCAGCAGTTCCACAGGTTTCGAGCAGTACTTC.

The rearrangement joins TRBV5-1 to TRBJ2-1; TRBD2 might be the D (6 bases). CDR1 is SGHRS and CDR2 is YFSETQ in the germline V gene. The V and J ends lost 0 bases and 7 bases respectively, with 17 bases between them. The CDR3 contains 16 residues. The DNA for the CDR3 is TGCGCCAGCAGCTTGGAGGCGCTCATAGGAGGGAATGAGCAGTTCTTC. This gives the protein CASSLEALIGGNEQFF.

The chain is built from TRBV28 and TRBJ2-1, with D possibly TRBD2 on 6 matching bases. The CDR3 runs to 15 residues. Trimming stripped 3 bases from V and 4 bases from J, with 13 bases between. Germline V gives CDR1 MDHEN, CDR2 SYDVKM. The CDR3 DNA reads as TGTGCCAGCAGTTTCGGGCTAGCGCCTTACAATGAGCAGTTCTTC. It specifies CASSFGLAPYNEQFF.

The rearrangement links TRBV5-6 to TRBJ2-1, with 8 bases aligning to TRBD1. The trim removed 2 bases at V and 7 bases at J, leaving 8 bases unmatched. Germline loops: CDR1 SGHDT, CDR2 YYEEEE. The CDR3 has 15 amino acids. CDR3 region: CASSFGDRKTNEQFF. The CDR3 nucleotides read TGTGCCAGCAGCTTCGGGGACAGGAAAACTAATGAGCAGTTCTTC.

The chain uses TRBV23-1 and TRBJ1-5; TRBD1 is a possible D gene (6 bases). TRBV23-1 is treated as an ORF (open reading frame) with a function not yet certain. This CDR3 comprises 15 residues. V was trimmed by 11 bases and J by 3 bases, leaving 20 bases between them. The DNA of the CDR3 is TGCGCCCCGACCCCTCGACAGGTCCCCAATCAGCCCCAGCATTTT. Residues: CAPTPRQVPNQPQHF.